This TCR beta chain is from a study of T cells in Graves' hyperthyroidism and ophthalmopathy (dated by TCRdb to 2018 to 2020). Concerning the study at large: Peripheral blood was collected at initial diagnosis, before any treatment. A discovery cohort of fewer than 110 patients, approximately 45 with Graves' ophthalmopathy and approximately 55 with stable Graves' hyperthyroidism, was used to find distinguishing TCR V-J signatures. Prospective prediction of ophthalmopathy was tested in an independent validation cohort of some 19 hyperthyroidism patients and 17 patients who later progressed to ophthalmopathy. The 100 or so discovery patients were randomly split 7:3 into training and test sets. In addition, the study compared T-cell repertoires in thyroid tissue and in blood from about 6 Graves' hyperthyroidism patients. Following sampling, methimazole starting at 30 mg daily was given to hyperthyroidism patients, and high-dose intravenous methylprednisolone was given to ophthalmopathy patients. TCR Vbeta CDR3 sequencing of 120 to 150 peripheral blood samples (43 ophthalmopathy, approximately 80 hyperthyroidism and approximately 17 progressor patients) is reported in the paper.

The CDR3 covers 16 residues, taking in both the cysteine and the phenylalanine. Only the CDR3 part of the read is kept: 48 bases, read in frame from the first base. CDR1 and CDR2 are read off the germline V gene as SGHDT and YYEEEE. Between the V and J ends, shortened by 3 bases and 5 bases respectively, the junction contains 17 bases. TCR beta CDR3 regions were amplified from RNA transcripts. The first round of RT-PCR for the TCR CDR3 was performed with the HTBI primer set and the Qiagen OneStep RT-PCR kit. Libraries were constructed in a second round of multiplex PCR, after which size selection and purification were performed. The libraries were sequenced on an Illumina HiSeq2000 using paired-end 100 bp reads. Regarding the original processing steps: SOAPnuke was used to process the raw data, throwing out any read that contained adapters or uncalled bases, had a mean Phred below 15, or lacked an exact constant-primer or identifier match. High-quality paired reads were merged using COPE v1.2.5, and each unique nucleotide sequence was defined as a clonotype. MiTCR v1.1 was used to align the clonotypes against IMGT TRBV, TRBD and TRBJ reference segments. The analysis included only V-J combinations with a frequency above 0.0001, which together covered 98% to 99.2% of the repertoires. A TCS score was defined as the ratio of F50 (clonal expansion) to E x V (chaos), with BLOSUM62-based TCRdist applied between CDR3 peptides within each V-J. Welch's t-statistics and random forest reduced roughly 530 V-J features to 13, which were used in a naive Bayes classifier (R e1071). The raw public data were reprocessed by TCRdb itself: fastp quality trimming at Q25, MiXCR clonotype calling, in-frame beta chains only. Entries are consolidated by CDR3 protein sequence, retaining the most common genes and DNA. TCRdb assigned the V and J calls; the authors' analysis was not used. Here the sample has 110,000 to 150,000 distinct CDR3 sequences; more than 20% occur a single time. The biggest ten clones account for around two thirds of the sample.

Results the study describes overall, beyond this receptor: In validation, the model predicted progression to ophthalmopathy a median of about 5.9 months before onset, with approximately 70% sensitivity and roughly 79% specificity. A model built on a 13 V-J signature distinguished ophthalmopathy from stable hyperthyroidism, reaching about 88% sensitivity and 81% to 83% specificity in cross-validation and 80%/75% in testing. Sample size was not statistically predetermined, and blinding of investigators to group allocation was not performed. Most expanded thyroid clonotypes (frequency above 0.001) were also detected in blood, suggesting blood repertoires may reflect thyroid immune responses.

Comments on this clonotype: There is no known antigen for this receptor. Qualities for individual bases were not recorded, and no much larger clone is one base off.

Hyperthyroidism patients were newly diagnosed, with disease duration under 2 months, and aged 18 to 65 years. Patients with uncontrolled infections, other autoimmune diseases, pregnancy or lactation were excluded. Diagnoses were based on clinical symptoms, serum thyroxine and TRAb, thyroid ultrasound and orbital computed tomography. Blood from progressor patients was drawn when they were first diagnosed with hyperthyroidism, before any ophthalmopathy symptoms appeared. PBMCs were separated from under 11 ml of fresh peripheral blood using Ficoll-Paque density gradient centrifugation. Patients classed as progressors first received a Graves' hyperthyroidism diagnosis and then went on to develop ophthalmopathy during follow-up. Total RNA was extracted with Trizol reagent, and quality was checked on an Agilent 2100 Bioanalyzer.

This TCR was sampled from a woman aged 45-60 years with Graves' hyperthyroidism that later progressed to Graves' ophthalmopathy. The chain employs TRBV5-6 and TRBJ2-2, with a weak D call of TRBD2 (5 bases match). Sequencing was performed on blood. The nucleotides read TGTGCCAGCAGCTCGGAGCGGAAACGTGGAACCGGGGAGCTGTTTTTT. This gives the protein CASSSERKRGTGELFF.